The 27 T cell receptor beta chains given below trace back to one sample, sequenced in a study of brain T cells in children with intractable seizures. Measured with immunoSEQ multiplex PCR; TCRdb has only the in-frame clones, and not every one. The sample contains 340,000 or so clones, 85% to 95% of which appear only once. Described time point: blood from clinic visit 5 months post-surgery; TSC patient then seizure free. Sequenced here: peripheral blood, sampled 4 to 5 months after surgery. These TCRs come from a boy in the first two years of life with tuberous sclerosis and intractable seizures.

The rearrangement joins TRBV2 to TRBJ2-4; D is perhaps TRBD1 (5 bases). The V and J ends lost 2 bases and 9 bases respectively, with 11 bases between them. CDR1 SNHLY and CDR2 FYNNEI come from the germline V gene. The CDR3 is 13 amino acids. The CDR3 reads CASSEQGLGIQYF. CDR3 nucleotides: TGTGCCAGCAGTGAACAGGGTCTTGGCATTCAGTACTTC.

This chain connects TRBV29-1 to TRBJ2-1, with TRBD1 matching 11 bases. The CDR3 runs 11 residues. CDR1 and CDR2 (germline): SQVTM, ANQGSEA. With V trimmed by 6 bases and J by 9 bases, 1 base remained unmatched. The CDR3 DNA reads TGCAGCGTAGGGACAGGGGGTGAGCAGTTCTTC. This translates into CSVGTGGEQFF.

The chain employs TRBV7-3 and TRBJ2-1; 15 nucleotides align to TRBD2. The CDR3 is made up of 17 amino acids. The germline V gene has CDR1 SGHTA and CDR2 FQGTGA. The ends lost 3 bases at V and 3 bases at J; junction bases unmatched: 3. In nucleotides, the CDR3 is TGTGCCAGCAGCTTCGGACTAGCGGGAGGGGACTACAATGAGCAGTTCTTC. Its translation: CASSFGLAGGDYNEQFF.

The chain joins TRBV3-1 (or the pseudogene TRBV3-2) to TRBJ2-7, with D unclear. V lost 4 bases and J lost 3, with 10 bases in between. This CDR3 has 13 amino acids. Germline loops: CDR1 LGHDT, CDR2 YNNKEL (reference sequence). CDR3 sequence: CASSPSDDYEQYF. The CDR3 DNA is TGTGCCAGCAGCCCCTCGGACGACTACGAGCAGTACTTC.

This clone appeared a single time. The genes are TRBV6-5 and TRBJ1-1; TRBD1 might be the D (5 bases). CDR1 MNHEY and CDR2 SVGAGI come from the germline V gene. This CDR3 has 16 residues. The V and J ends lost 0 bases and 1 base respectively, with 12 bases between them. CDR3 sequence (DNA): TGTGCCAGCAGTTACTCGTCTCGCGGGGCGAACACTGAAGCTTTCTTT. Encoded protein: CASSYSSRGANTEAFF.

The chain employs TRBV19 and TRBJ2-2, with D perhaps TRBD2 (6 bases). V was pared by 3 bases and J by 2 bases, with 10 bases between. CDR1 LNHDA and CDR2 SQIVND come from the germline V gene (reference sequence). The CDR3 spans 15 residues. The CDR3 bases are TGTGCCAGTAGTATGAAGCGGGCAAACACCGGGGAGCTGTTTTTT. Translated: CASSMKRANTGELFF.

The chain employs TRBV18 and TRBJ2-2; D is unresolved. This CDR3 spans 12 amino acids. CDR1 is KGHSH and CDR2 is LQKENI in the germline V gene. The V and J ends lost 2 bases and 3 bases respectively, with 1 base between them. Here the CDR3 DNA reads TGTGCCAGCTCACCAGACACCGGGGAGCTGTTTTTT. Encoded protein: CASSPDTGELFF.

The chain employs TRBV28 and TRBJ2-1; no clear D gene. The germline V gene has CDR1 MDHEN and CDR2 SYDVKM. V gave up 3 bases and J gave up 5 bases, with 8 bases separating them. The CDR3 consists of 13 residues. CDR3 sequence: CASSFPGHNEQFF. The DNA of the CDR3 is TGTGCCAGCAGTTTCCCCGGTCACAATGAGCAGTTCTTC.

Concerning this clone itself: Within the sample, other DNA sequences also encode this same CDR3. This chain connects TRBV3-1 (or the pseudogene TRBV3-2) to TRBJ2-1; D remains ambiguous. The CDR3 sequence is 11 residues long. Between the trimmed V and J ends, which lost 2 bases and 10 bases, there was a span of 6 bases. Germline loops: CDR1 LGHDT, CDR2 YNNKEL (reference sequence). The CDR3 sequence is CASSQKVEQFF. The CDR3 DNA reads TGTGCCAGCAGCCAAAAGGTAGAGCAGTTCTTC.

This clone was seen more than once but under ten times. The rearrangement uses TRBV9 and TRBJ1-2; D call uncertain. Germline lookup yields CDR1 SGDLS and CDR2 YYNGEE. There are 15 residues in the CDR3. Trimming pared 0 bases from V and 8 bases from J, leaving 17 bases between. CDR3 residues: CASSVGGRDRKGYTF. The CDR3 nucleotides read TGTGCCAGCAGCGTAGGTGGTAGGGATAGGAAGGGCTACACCTTC.

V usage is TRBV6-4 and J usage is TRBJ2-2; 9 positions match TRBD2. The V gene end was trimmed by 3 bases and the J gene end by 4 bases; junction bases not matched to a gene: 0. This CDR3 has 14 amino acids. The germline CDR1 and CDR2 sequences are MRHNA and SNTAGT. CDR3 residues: CASSERGGTGELFF. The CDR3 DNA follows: TGTGCCAGCAGTGAGCGGGGGGGCACCGGGGAGCTGTTTTTT.

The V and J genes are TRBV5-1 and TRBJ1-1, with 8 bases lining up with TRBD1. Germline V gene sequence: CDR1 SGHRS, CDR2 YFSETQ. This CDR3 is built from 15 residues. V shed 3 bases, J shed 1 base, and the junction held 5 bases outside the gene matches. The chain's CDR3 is CASSSSGTGNTEAFF. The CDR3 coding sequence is TGCGCCAGCAGCTCTTCCGGGACAGGGAACACTGAAGCTTTCTTT.

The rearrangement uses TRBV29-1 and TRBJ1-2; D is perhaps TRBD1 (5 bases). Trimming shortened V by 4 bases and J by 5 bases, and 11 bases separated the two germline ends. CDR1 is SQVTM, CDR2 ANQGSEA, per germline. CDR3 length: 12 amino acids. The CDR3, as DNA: TGCAGCGTTGTAGGGGAGTATTATGGCTACACCTTC. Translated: CSVVGEYYGYTF.

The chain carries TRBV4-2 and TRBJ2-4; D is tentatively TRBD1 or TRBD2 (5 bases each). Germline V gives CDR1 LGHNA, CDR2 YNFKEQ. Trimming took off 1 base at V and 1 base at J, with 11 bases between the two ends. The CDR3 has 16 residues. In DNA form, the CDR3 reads TGTGCCAGCAGCCAAGGGAGAGGGGAGGCCAAAAACATTCAGTACTTC. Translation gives CASSQGRGEAKNIQYF.

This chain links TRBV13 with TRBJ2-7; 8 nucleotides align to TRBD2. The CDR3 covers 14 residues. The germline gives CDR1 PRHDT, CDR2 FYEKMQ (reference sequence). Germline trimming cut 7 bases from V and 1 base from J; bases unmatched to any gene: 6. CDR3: CASTAGGASYEQYF. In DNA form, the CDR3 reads TGTGCCAGCACTGCGGGGGGCGCATCCTACGAGCAGTACTTC.

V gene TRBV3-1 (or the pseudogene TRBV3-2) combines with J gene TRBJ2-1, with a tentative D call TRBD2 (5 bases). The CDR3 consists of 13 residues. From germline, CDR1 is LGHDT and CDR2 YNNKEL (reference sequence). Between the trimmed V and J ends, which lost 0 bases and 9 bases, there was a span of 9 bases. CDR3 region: CASSQDLGSEQFF. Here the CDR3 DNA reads TGTGCCAGCAGCCAAGACCTGGGGAGTGAGCAGTTCTTC.

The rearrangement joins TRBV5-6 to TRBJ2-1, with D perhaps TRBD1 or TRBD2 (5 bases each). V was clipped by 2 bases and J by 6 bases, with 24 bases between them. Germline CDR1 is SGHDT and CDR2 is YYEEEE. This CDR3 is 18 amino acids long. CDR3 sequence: CASSLRGAYGARVNEQFF. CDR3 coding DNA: TGTGCCAGCAGCTTACGAGGGGCTTACGGTGCCCGAGTCAATGAGCAGTTCTTC.

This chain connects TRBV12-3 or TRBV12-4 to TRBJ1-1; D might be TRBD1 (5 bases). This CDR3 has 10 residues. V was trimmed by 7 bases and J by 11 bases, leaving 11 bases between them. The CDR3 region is CASTQNRAFF. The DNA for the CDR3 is TGTGCCAGCACTCAAAACAGGGCTTTCTTT.

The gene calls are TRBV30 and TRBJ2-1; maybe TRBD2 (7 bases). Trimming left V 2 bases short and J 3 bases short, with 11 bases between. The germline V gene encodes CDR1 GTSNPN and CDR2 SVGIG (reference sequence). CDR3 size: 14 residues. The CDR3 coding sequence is TGTGCCTGGAGTAGGGGGGGCGGCTACAATGAGCAGTTCTTC. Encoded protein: CAWSRGGGYNEQFF.

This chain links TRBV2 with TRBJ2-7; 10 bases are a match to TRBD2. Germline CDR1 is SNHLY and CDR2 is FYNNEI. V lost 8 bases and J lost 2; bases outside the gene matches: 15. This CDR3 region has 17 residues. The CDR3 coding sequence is TGTGCCAGCGCTAGTCTAGCGGGAGAGGCTTCGACCTACGAGCAGTACTTC. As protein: CASASLAGEASTYEQYF.

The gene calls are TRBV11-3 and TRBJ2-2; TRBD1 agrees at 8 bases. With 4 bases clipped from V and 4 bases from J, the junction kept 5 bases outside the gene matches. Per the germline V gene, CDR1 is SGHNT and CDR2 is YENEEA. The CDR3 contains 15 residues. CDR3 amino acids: CASSSRGPTTGELFF. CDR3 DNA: TGTGCCAGCAGCTCCAGGGGGCCCACCACCGGGGAGCTGTTTTTT.

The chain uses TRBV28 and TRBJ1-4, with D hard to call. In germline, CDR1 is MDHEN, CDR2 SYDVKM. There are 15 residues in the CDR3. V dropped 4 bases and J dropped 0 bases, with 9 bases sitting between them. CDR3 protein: CASSSLYTTNEKLFF. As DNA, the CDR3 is TGTGCCAGCAGTTCCCTATATACAACTAATGAAAAACTGTTTTTT.

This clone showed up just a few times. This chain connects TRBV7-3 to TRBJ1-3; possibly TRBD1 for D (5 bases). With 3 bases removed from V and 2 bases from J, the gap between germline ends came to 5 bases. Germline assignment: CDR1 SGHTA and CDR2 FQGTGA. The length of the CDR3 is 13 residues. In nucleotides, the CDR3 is TGTGCCAGCAGCTTCAGGGCTGGAAACACCATATATTTT. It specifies CASSFRAGNTIYF.

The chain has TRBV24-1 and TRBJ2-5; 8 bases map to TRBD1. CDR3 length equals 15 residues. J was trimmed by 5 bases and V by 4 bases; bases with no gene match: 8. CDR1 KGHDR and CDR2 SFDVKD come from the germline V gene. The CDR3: CATSDPGQGGETQYF. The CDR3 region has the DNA TGTGCCACCAGTGACCCAGGACAGGGCGGGGAGACCCAGTACTTC.

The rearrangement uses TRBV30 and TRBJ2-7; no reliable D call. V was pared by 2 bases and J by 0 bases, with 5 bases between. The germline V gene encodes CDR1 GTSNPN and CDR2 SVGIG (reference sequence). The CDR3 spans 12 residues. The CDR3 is CAWSSVSYEQYF. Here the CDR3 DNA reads TGTGCCTGGAGTAGTGTCTCCTACGAGCAGTACTTC.

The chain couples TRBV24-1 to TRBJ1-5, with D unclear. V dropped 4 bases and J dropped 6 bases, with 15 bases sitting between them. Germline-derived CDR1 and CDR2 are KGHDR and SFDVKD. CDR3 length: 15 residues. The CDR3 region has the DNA TGTGCCACCAGTGACCCCGCCTCCGGGAGTCAGCCCCAGCATTTT. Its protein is CATSDPASGSQPQHF.

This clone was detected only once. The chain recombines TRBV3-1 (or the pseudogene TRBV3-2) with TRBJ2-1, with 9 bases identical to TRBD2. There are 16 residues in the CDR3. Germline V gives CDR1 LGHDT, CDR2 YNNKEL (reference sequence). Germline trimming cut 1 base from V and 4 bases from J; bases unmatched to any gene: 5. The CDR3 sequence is CASSQGGLAAYNEQFF. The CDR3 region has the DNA TGTGCCAGCAGCCAAGGGGGACTAGCCGCTTACAATGAGCAGTTCTTC.